These 13 T cell receptor beta chains share one sample of origin, sequenced in a study of T cell changes during pregnancy in multiple sclerosis. Libraries were prepared by immunoSEQ multiplex PCR; TCRdb keeps only in-frame clonotypes and omits some of them. The sample shows fewer than 50,000 clones, approximately 92% of them seen only once. The source was CD8+ T cells from peripheral blood mononuclear cells, collected in the third trimester of pregnancy. These receptors originate from a female donor with multiple sclerosis, enrolled in a pregnancy study.

The chain couples TRBV7-9 to TRBJ2-1; tentatively, D is TRBD2 (6 bases). This CDR3 comprises 15 residues. CDR1 and CDR2 (germline): SEHNR, FQNEAQ (reference sequence). Trimming cost V 7 bases and J 2 bases, with 15 bases left between them. The CDR3 DNA sequence: TGTGCCAGCATCTCTCAGGAGGGCCCCTACAATGAGCAGTTCTTC. Residues: CASISQEGPYNEQFF. The complete variable domain, with remaining parts taken from reference TRBV7-9 and TRBJ2-1, reads DTGVSQNPRHKITKRGQNVTFRCDPISEHNRLYWYRQTLGQGPEFLTYFQNEAQLEKSRLLSDRFSAERPKGSFSTLEIQRTEQGDSAMYLCASISQEGPYNEQFFGPGTRLTVL.

This clone has just one count. The rearrangement links TRBV18 to TRBJ2-1; D gene unclear. Germline V lookup: CDR1 KGHSH, CDR2 LQKENI. This CDR3 comprises 14 residues. Trimming stripped 3 bases from V and 4 bases from J, with 10 bases between. This CDR3 is CASSPPDTYNEQFF. The CDR3, as DNA: TGTGCCAGCTCACCTCCAGACACTTACAATGAGCAGTTCTTC.

The chain has TRBV19 and TRBJ1-1, with D perhaps matching TRBD1 (5 bases). The CDR3 is 17 residues long. V was pared by 1 base and J by 0 bases, with 15 bases between. The germline gives CDR1 LNHDA, CDR2 SQIVND (reference sequence). CDR3 residues: CASSIGPMAGMNTEAFF. The CDR3 nucleotides read TGTGCCAGTAGTATAGGACCCATGGCAGGGATGAACACTGAAGCTTTCTTT.

This chain uses TRBV19 with TRBJ1-4, with D possibly being TRBD1 (6 bases). Trimming took 4 bases from V and 0 from J, leaving 9 bases between them. This CDR3 comprises 15 residues. Per the germline V gene, CDR1 is LNHDA and CDR2 is SQIVND (reference sequence). The CDR3 loop is CASSTGVATNEKLFF. In nucleotides, the CDR3 is TGTGCCAGTAGTACAGGGGTTGCAACTAATGAAAAACTGTTTTTT.

The count of this clone is one. V gene TRBV30 combines with J gene TRBJ2-7; D possibly corresponds to TRBD2 (6 bases). Trimming stripped 5 bases from V and 0 bases from J, with 14 bases between. This CDR3 has 14 residues. Germline V CDR1 and CDR2: GTSNPN, SVGIG (reference sequence). In DNA, the CDR3 is TGTGCCTGGGAGGACGGGAGCAGCTCCTACGAGCAGTACTTC. This sequence encodes CAWEDGSSSYEQYF.

V and J are TRBV7-9 and TRBJ2-7, with 7 nucleotides matching TRBD1. Losses at the gene ends were 4 bases for V and 3 bases for J; bases not matched to a gene: 9. The V gene's germline CDR1 is SEHNR and CDR2 FQNEAQ (reference sequence). The CDR3 has 15 amino acids. CDR3 nucleotides: TGTGCCAGCAGCTCTTACCGGGACAGAAACTACGAGCAGTACTTC. It encodes CASSSYRDRNYEQYF.

This clone was recorded only once. The chain uses TRBV4-3 and TRBJ2-3; the match to TRBD1 covers 7 bases. The V segment lost 1 base and the J segment 3 bases; nucleotides outside the gene matches: 4. This CDR3 has 15 amino acids. The V gene's germline CDR1 is LGHNA and CDR2 YSLEER. CDR3 in amino acids: CASSQGRQGTDTQYF. CDR3 in DNA: TGCGCCAGCAGCCAAGGTCGACAGGGAACAGATACGCAGTATTTT.

This chain connects TRBV21-1 to TRBJ1-5; TRBD1, the table's D call, lacks a check against the DNA. TRBV21-1 is annotated as a pseudogene. The CDR3 loop spans 17 amino acids. The CDR3 DNA sequence: TGTGCCAGCAGCCCCCCGGGGGACAGGGGCGGCAATCAGCCCCAGCATTTT. Protein sequence: CASSPPGDRGGNQPQHF.

V and J are TRBV9 and TRBJ2-2; perhaps TRBD2 as D (5 bases). This CDR3 has 17 amino acids. CDR1 and CDR2 (germline): SGDLS, YYNGEE. V lost 3 bases, J lost 0 bases, and 15 bases lay in between. The CDR3 sequence: CASSAGPDGANTGELFF. The CDR3 DNA follows: TGTGCCAGCAGCGCCGGACCGGACGGGGCGAACACCGGGGAGCTGTTTTTT.

The rearrangement uses TRBV7-9 and TRBJ2-7, with D tentatively TRBD2 (6 bases). Germline V lookup: CDR1 SEHNR, CDR2 FQNEAQ (reference sequence). The ends were cut back, 2 bases at V and 4 bases at J, with 18 bases in the middle. This CDR3 spans 16 amino acids. The CDR3, as DNA: TGTGCCAGCAGCTTAAACTCGGGAGTAAGAGCTTACGAGCAGTACTTC. This gives the protein CASSLNSGVRAYEQYF.

The chain joins TRBV19 to TRBJ2-6, with D uncertain. The germline V gene has CDR1 LNHDA and CDR2 SQIVND (reference sequence). V lost 5 bases and J 4 bases, leaving 21 bases between the germline ends. The CDR3 is 18 residues long. CDR3 DNA: TGTGCCAGTAGTCCCCTACGCGGAACGTGGTCCGGGGCCAACGTCCTGACTTTC. This sequence encodes CASSPLRGTWSGANVLTF.

Only one count was recorded for this clone. This chain uses TRBV6-5 with TRBJ1-1, with 7 bases fitting TRBD1. The V and J ends lost 4 bases and 0 bases, in that order; junction bases with no gene match: 8. Per the germline V gene, CDR1 is MNHEY and CDR2 is SVGAGI. The CDR3 spans 16 residues. CDR3 sequence: CASSSWDSTMNTEAFF. The DNA of the CDR3 is TGTGCCAGCAGTTCGTGGGACAGCACTATGAACACTGAAGCTTTCTTT.

The chain joins TRBV5-3 to TRBJ2-1; 12 bases map to TRBD2. TRBV5-3 is identified as an open reading frame with a role that is uncertain. This CDR3 spans 17 amino acids. With V trimmed by 4 bases and J by 6 bases, 11 bases remained unmatched. CDR3 sequence: CARSIRLAGEAINEQFF. The CDR3 nucleotides read TGTGCCAGAAGCATCCGACTAGCGGGAGAGGCAATCAATGAGCAGTTCTTC.